This entry features one TCR beta chain sequence. The source of the sample is a study of shared clonotypes between healthy human individuals. In the study overall: Researchers drew samples from a couple of women and a few men aged 18 to 49.

Partitioning of CD4+ cells yielded a CD45RA+ naive subset and a CD45RA-negative memory subset. The CDR3 consists of 15 residues. The junction had 7 bases not matched to a gene; V was cut back by 5 bases and J by 6 bases. Germline values: CDR1 LNHDA, CDR2 SQIVND (reference sequence). An even split of each subset's genomic DNA across several immunoSEQ plates was performed. TCRdb keeps only in-frame clones here, not all; method: immunoSEQ multiplex PCR. Here the sample spans about 2 million clones, approximately 95% being singletons. Sequenced input: naive CD4+ T cells sorted from blood. Sample subset: CD45RA+ positively selected. This TCR derives from a young man in good health. The rearrangement uses TRBV19 and TRBJ2-7; 13 bases map to TRBD2. The CDR3 region has the DNA TGTGCCAGTAGTGTACTAGCGGGAGGGCTCAGCGAGCAGTACTTC. Protein product: CASSVLAGGLSEQYF. The complete variable domain, with remaining parts taken from reference TRBV19 and TRBJ2-7, reads DGGITQSPKYLFRKEGQNVTLSCEQNLNHDAMYWYRQDPGQGLRLIYYSQIVNDFQKGDIAEGYSVSREKKESFPLTVTSAQKNPTAFYLCASSVLAGGLSEQYFGPGTRLTVT.